Here is one T cell receptor beta chain with its context. Recruits, aged roughly 18 to 90 years, lived in 24 US areas. This sample was taken from a study of blood T cell repertoires in COVID-19. Turning to the study itself: COVID-19 samples, acute and convalescent, were from the United States, Italy and Spain.

The CDR3 is 14 amino acids. The V and J ends lost 1 base and 2 bases respectively, with 8 bases between them. Looked up from germline, CDR1 is ENHRY and CDR2 is SYGVKD. Authors' processing steps: Estimation of nucleated cell counts relied on the amplification of reference gene primers. The data were produced by immunoSEQ multiplex PCR, yet TCRdb's version contains in-frame clones alone and is incomplete. The DNA was the basis for D and trimming; V, J and clone size are from that table. The sample lists almost 400,000 clones, about nine tenths seen once, with 1.7% in the top ten. The sample consisted of PBMCs or T cells enriched from blood (not recorded which). V usage is TRBV10-3 and J usage is TRBJ2-5; weak D call: TRBD1 (6 bases). This TCR came from a woman under 40 who had recovered from COVID-19. As DNA, the CDR3 is TGTGCCATCAGTGAGTGGACAGATCAAGAGACCCAGTACTTC. Its protein is CAISEWTDQETQYF.